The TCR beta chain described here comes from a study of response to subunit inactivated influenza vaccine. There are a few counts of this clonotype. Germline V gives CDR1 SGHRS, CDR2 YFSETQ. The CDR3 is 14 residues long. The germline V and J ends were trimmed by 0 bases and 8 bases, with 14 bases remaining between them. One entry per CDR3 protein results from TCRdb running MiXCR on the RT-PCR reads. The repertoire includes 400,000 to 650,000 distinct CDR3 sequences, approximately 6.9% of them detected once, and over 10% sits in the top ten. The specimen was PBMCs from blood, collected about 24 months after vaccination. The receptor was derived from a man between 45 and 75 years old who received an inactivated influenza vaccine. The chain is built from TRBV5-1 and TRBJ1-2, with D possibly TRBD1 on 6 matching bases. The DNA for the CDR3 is TGCGCCAGCAGCTTGGAGGCCCGGGGGCGAGGCTACACCTTC. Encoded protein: CASSLEARGRGYTF.